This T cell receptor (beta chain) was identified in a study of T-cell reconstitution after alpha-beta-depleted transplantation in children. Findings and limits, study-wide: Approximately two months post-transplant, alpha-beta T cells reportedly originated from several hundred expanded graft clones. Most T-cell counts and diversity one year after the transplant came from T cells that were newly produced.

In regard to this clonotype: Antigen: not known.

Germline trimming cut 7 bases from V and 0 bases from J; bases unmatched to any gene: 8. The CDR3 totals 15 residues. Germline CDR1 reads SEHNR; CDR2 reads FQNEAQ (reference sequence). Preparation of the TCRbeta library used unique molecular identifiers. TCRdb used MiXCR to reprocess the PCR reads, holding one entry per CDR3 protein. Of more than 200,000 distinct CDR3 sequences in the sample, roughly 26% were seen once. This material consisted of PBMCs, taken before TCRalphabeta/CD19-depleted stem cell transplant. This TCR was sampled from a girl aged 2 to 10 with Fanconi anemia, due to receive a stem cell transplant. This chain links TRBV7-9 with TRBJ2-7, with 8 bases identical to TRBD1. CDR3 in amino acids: CASIKYQGASYEQYF. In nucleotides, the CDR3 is TGTGCCAGCATCAAATATCAGGGGGCCTCCTACGAGCAGTACTTC.